This T cell receptor beta chain stems from a study of blood T cell repertoires in COVID-19. As for the study in general: The origin of the acute and convalescent COVID-19 samples was the United States, Italy and Spain. PBMCs, B-cell-depleted T cells, or T cells provided the cDNA or gDNA that made up the material.

Authors' analysis steps: Estimated nucleated cell counts came from reference gene primer amplification. Assay used: immunoSEQ multiplex PCR; TCRdb lists only in-frame clones, some missing. Clonal size and the V and J genes are those of that table, whereas D and trimming came from the DNA. The data show some 250,000 clones, about 79% seen once. V lost 0 bases, J lost 0 bases, and 7 bases lay in between. CDR1 SGHRS and CDR2 YFSETQ come from the germline V gene. The CDR3 consists of 14 residues. Source material: peripheral blood. The TCR sequence derives from a woman of 80 years or more with acute or convalescent COVID-19. The chain combines TRBV5-1 with TRBJ2-7, with D unresolved. The CDR3 DNA is TGCGCCAGCAGCTTGGCCGTTTTCTCCTACGAGCAGTACTTC. It yields the protein CASSLAVFSYEQYF.